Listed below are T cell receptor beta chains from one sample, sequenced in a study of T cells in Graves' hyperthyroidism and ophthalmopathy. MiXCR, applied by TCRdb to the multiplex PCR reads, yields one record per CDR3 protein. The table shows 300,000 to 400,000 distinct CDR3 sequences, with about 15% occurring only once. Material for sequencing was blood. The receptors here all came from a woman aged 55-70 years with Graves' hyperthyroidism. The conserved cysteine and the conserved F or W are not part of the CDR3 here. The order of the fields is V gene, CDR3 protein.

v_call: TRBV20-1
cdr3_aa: SARASGLPLTEAF

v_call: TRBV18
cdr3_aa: ASSPLAWGQGENYGYT

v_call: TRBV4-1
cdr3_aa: ASSHLWDGNSPLH

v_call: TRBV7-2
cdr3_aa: ASSLGDRRYGYT

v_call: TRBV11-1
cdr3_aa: ASNSAGTSGSKNIQY

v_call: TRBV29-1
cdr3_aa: SAEGGETQY

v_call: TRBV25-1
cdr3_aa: ASSERKSYEQY

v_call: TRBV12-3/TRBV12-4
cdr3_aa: ASYGHGNTEAF

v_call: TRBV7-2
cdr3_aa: ASSLALGTNQPQH

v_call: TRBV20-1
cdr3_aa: SAALAGVEETQY

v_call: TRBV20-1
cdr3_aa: SARELAGVSEQY

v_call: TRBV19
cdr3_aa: ASSMRGRVGELF

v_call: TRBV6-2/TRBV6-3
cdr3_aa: ASSYSPFERTGGYT

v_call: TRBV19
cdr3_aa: ASIVSYFQETQY

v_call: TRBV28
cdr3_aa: ASSLGQEETQY

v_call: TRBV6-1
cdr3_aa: ASSLRDRVLYGYT

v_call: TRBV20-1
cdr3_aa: SAGDRGRAYEQY

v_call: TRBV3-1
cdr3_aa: ASSPRGKNEQF

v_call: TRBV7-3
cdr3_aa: ASGLRGGNGYT

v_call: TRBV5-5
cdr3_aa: ASSLGYRGGYT

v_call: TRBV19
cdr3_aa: ASSRWDRGEQY

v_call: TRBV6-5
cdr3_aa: ASSSSRGLGNIQY

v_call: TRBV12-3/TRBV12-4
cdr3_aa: AGSLNPRTVYYGYA

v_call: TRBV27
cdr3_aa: ASSPSTSGYNEQF

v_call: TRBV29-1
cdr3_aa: SVSTSGSYNEQF

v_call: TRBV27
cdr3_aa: ATRGAVYEQY

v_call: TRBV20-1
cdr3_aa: SAKDRGIYGYT

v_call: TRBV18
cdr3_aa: ASSGDRVGEQY

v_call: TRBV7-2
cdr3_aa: ASRNRGNEQF

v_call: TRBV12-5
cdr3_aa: ASGPPGADTGELF

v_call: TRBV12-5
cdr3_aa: ASGDGGLAGTDTQY

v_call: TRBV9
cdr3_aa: ASTLGRGGNEQF

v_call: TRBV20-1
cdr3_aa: SARLPSGSDEQY

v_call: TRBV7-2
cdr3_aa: ASSLPGGNTIY

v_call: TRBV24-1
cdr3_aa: ATSDSVGYQETQY

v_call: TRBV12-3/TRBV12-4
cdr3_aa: ASSGRSGGTEAF

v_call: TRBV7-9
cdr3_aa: ASSLAGQGSDTQY

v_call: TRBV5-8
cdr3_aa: ASSPNPRQGGYQETQY